The 20 T cell receptor beta chains below all came from one sample that was sequenced in a study of blood T cell repertoires in COVID-19. Sequenced by immunoSEQ multiplex PCR; TCRdb stores in-frame clones only, minus some. The sample contains around 260,000 clones, more than 85% of which appear only once. Sequencing was carried out using peripheral blood. The origin of the receptors is a man aged 18 to 35 with active or convalescent COVID-19.

The J gene is TRBJ1-5, the V gene TRBV7-2, with D unresolved. The V gene's germline CDR1 is SGHTA and CDR2 FQGNSA. V was cut by 5 bases and J by 1 base, with 9 bases left in between. The CDR3 has 14 residues. CDR3 protein: CASSQTPSNQPQHF. The CDR3 bases are TGTGCCAGCAGCCAGACACCAAGCAATCAGCCCCAGCATTTT.

The chain employs TRBV18 and TRBJ1-2, with D perhaps TRBD1 (6 bases). The CDR3 loop spans 15 amino acids. CDR1 and CDR2 from the germline V gene are KGHSH and LQKENI. The V gene lost 3 bases and the J gene lost 4 bases, with 15 bases spanning the gap. This chain's CDR3 is CASSPDPTGLYGYTF. The CDR3, as DNA: TGTGCCAGCTCACCCGACCCGACAGGCCTCTATGGCTACACCTTC.

The CDR3 DNA sequence: TGTGCCAGCAGCGTAAGGACAGGGAACTATGGCTACACCTTC. It is translated as CASSVRTGNYGYTF. The chain is built from TRBV7-9 and TRBJ1-2; 8 nucleotides agree with TRBD1. Trimming removed 5 bases from V and 2 bases from J; junction bases left unmatched: 4. Germline CDR1 reads SEHNR; CDR2 reads FQNEAQ (reference sequence). There are 14 residues in the CDR3.

This clone has a single count. The rearrangement uses TRBV7-9 and TRBJ1-1, with D possibly matching TRBD1 (5 bases). The germline CDR1 and CDR2 sequences are SEHNR and FQNEAQ (reference sequence). The CDR3 is made up of 12 amino acids. Trimming stripped 3 bases from V and 12 bases from J, with 14 bases between. The CDR3 protein is CASSFGTGDPFF. The CDR3 coding sequence is TGTGCCAGCAGCTTTGGGACTGGAGATCCTTTCTTT.

The gene calls are TRBV10-1 and TRBJ1-2, with 9 bases that match TRBD1. The CDR3 is 15 amino acids. Germline CDR1 reads WNHNN; CDR2 reads SYGVQD (reference sequence). Trimming at V came to 3 bases and at J to 8 bases, leaving 10 bases not matched to a gene. The CDR3 reads CASSESYRQGEGYTF. The CDR3 DNA reads as TGCGCCAGCAGTGAATCCTATCGACAGGGGGAGGGCTACACCTTC.

The CDR3 sequence: CATRDTHRAFF. CDR3 nucleotides: TGTGCCACCCGGGACACCCATCGGGCTTTCTTT. The chain is built from TRBV2 and TRBJ1-1, with D possibly being TRBD1 (6 bases). Germline loops: CDR1 SNHLY, CDR2 FYNNEI. Trimming removed 10 bases at V and 11 bases at J, with 17 bases between. The CDR3 has 11 residues.

The V call is TRBV5-1, the J call TRBJ2-7, with TRBD2 matching over 9 bases. V was clipped by 5 bases and J by 0 bases; unmatched bases: 6. CDR3 size: 15 residues. CDR1 is SGHRS, CDR2 YFSETQ, per germline. In DNA, the CDR3 is TGCGCCAGCAGGACTAGCGGTGGAAGCTCCTACGAGCAGTACTTC. It yields the protein CASRTSGGSSYEQYF.

V usage is TRBV10-3 and J usage is TRBJ1-6, with D unclear. Trimming removed 3 bases from V and 6 bases from J, with 15 bases in between. This CDR3 has 16 residues. Germline values: CDR1 ENHRY, CDR2 SYGVKD. CDR3 residues: CAISEGQESLNSPLHF. In DNA, the CDR3 is TGTGCCATCAGTGAAGGTCAGGAATCACTTAATTCACCCCTCCACTTT.

The chain joins TRBV30 to TRBJ1-1, with 8 bases identical to TRBD1. CDR3 length: 15 amino acids. J gave up 4 bases and V 0 bases, and 7 bases lay outside the gene matches. Germline lookup yields CDR1 GTSNPN and CDR2 SVGIG (reference sequence). CDR3 DNA: TGTGCCTGGAGTGTACCGCAGGGGGCGCCCACTGAAGCTTTCTTT. It is translated as CAWSVPQGAPTEAFF.

The rearrangement joins TRBV29-1 to TRBJ1-1; tentatively, D is TRBD1 (6 bases). V was shortened by 4 bases and J by 4 bases, with 16 bases between the two germline ends. Germline assignment: CDR1 SQVTM and CDR2 ANQGSEA. This CDR3 contains 14 residues. The chain's CDR3 is CSVGYTGRVTEAFF. CDR3 DNA sequence: TGCAGCGTTGGGTACACAGGGCGTGTCACTGAAGCTTTCTTT.

This chain joins TRBV2 and TRBJ1-3; 7 bases map to TRBD1. V was pared by 8 bases and J by 0 bases, with 7 bases of the junction left unmatched. The V gene's germline CDR1 is SNHLY and CDR2 FYNNEI. The CDR3 is 15 amino acids. CDR3 amino acids: CASGTGQSSGNTIYF. DNA for the CDR3: TGTGCCAGCGGAACGGGACAGTCCTCTGGAAACACCATATATTTT.

The rearrangement uses TRBV24-1 and TRBJ2-1; TRBD2 matches at 9 bases. The ends lost 9 bases at V and 2 bases at J; junction bases unmatched: 10. Per germline, CDR1 KGHDR and CDR2 SFDVKD. This CDR3 is 16 amino acids long. CDR3 coding DNA: TGTGCCACCGAATCGGCTAGCGGGGTCCCCTACAATGAGCAGTTCTTC. Protein: CATESASGVPYNEQFF.

This chain joins TRBV9 and TRBJ2-5, with TRBD1 matching over 7 bases. The CDR3 length is 13 residues. Trimming cost V 9 bases and J 3 bases; bases outside gene matches: 8. From germline, CDR1 is SGDLS and CDR2 YYNGEE. The CDR3 bases are TGTGCCAACCGGACAGGAGACAAAGAGACCCAGTACTTC. This sequence encodes CANRTGDKETQYF.

The rearrangement links TRBV3-1 (or the pseudogene TRBV3-2) to TRBJ2-1, with D maybe TRBD1 (6 bases). CDR3 size: 17 residues. The germline gives CDR1 LGHDT, CDR2 YNNKEL (reference sequence). V dropped 6 bases and J dropped 0 bases, with 18 bases sitting between them. The CDR3 is CASSPGTFSASYNEQFF. Here the CDR3 DNA reads TGTGCCAGCAGTCCCGGGACATTCTCTGCCTCCTACAATGAGCAGTTCTTC.

The J gene is TRBJ2-5, the V gene TRBV18; TRBD1 matches 9 bases. The CDR3 extends over 15 amino acids. CDR1 is KGHSH and CDR2 is LQKENI in the germline V gene. Germline trimming cut 3 bases from V and 4 bases from J; bases unmatched to any gene: 6. The CDR3 DNA reads TGTGCCAGCTCACCCGGGACAGGGTTTTTAGAGACCCAGTACTTC. Translating gives CASSPGTGFLETQYF.

Worth noting for this clone: This CDR3 is also generated by other DNA sequences in the sample. The chain is built from TRBV28 and TRBJ1-4; D gene uncertain. V lost 6 bases and J lost 8, with 10 bases in between. The CDR3 length is 12 residues. The germline gives CDR1 MDHEN, CDR2 SYDVKM. The CDR3 DNA reads TGTGCCAGCAGCCAAAGAGGAGAAAAACTGTTTTTT. Translated: CASSQRGEKLFF.

This chain uses TRBV29-1 with TRBJ1-2, with 10 positions matching TRBD1. Germline-derived CDR1 and CDR2 are SQVTM and ANQGSEA. This CDR3 has 13 amino acids. V lost 6 bases to trimming and J lost 6 bases; unmatched junction nucleotides: 7. The CDR3 DNA reads as TGCAGCGTCCGCGGGACAGGGGTGCATGGCTACACCTTC. Translating gives CSVRGTGVHGYTF.

This clone appeared a single time. The V and J genes are TRBV6-5 and TRBJ2-2; weak D call: TRBD2 (5 bases). This CDR3 spans 12 amino acids. Germline values: CDR1 MNHEY, CDR2 SVGAGI. The V gene lost 10 bases and the J gene lost 6 bases, with 12 bases spanning the gap. CDR3 sequence (DNA): TGTGCCACGGGCGGCGGGTCCGGGGAGCTGTTTTTT. Amino acid sequence: CATGGGSGELFF.

This chain connects TRBV27 to TRBJ2-7, with TRBD1 matching over 8 bases. Trimming removed 6 bases from V and 3 bases from J; junction bases left unmatched: 10. The CDR3 spans 15 residues. Germline V lookup: CDR1 MNHEY, CDR2 SMNVEV (reference sequence). CDR3 amino acids: CASRQTGAKVYEQYF. The CDR3 DNA reads as TGTGCCAGCAGACAGACAGGGGCAAAAGTCTACGAGCAGTACTTC.

V and J are TRBV15 and TRBJ2-7; no reliable D call. This CDR3 region has 13 residues. CDR1 LNHNV and CDR2 YYDKDF come from the germline V gene (reference sequence). V lost 0 bases to trimming and J lost 3 bases, with 6 bases between them. The CDR3 coding sequence is TGTGCCACCAGCAGAGACTTAATCTACGAGCAGTACTTC. Amino acids: CATSRDLIYEQYF. The complete variable domain, with remaining parts taken from reference TRBV15 and TRBJ2-7, reads DAMVIQNPRYQVTQFGKPVTLSCSQTLNHNVMYWYQQKSSQAPKLLFHYYDKDFNNEADTPDNFQSRRPNTSFCFLDIRSPGLGDTAMYLCATSRDLIYEQYFGPGTRLTVT.